A selection of T cell receptor beta chains follows, all from one sample in a study of OX40 agonist ivuxolimab in advanced cancers. Generated by immunoSEQ multiplex PCR, the TCRdb table keeps only in-frame clones and is missing some. The sample lists around 40,000 clones, around four fifths seen once, with more than 2% in the top ten. The sequenced sample was CD4+ or CD8+ T cells sorted from blood, obtained in a trial of the OX40 agonist ivuxolimab. Every receptor here comes from an adult with an advanced solid tumor such as melanoma, head and neck, liver or kidney cancer. CDR3s include the opening cysteine and the closing phenylalanine or tryptophan. A D gene is named only where the DNA matches it firmly. A clone size is listed for some rows: how often the clone was seen (once, few, many), or a class if it is expanded.

cdr3_nt cdr3_aa j_call d_call v_call clone_size
TGTGCCAGCAGTTTCCCCGTCCCCGGGAACACCGGGGAGCTGTTTTTT CASSFPVPGNTGELFF TRBJ2-2 NA TRBV28 NA
TGTGCCAGCAGTTACAGGGGGCGTGGAGATACGCAGTATTTT CASSYRGRGDTQYF TRBJ2-3 TRBD1 TRBV6-6 few
TGTGCCAGTAGTATGGACCAACTTAACTATGGCTACACCTTC CASSMDQLNYGYTF TRBJ1-2 NA TRBV19 NA
TGTGCCAGCAAATCGACAGTGCCTCCTGACAATGAGCAGTTCTTC CASKSTVPPDNEQFF TRBJ2-1 NA TRBV10-3 few
TGTGCCACCAGCAGAGTGATAGGGACCTACGAGCAGTACTTC CATSRVIGTYEQYF TRBJ2-7 NA TRBV15 NA
TGTGCCAGCAGCCGGACCGGCATCTATGGCTACACCTTC CASSRTGIYGYTF TRBJ1-2 NA TRBV7-9 few
TGTGCCAGCAGCTTAGAGCTGTACAACTATGGCTACACCTTC CASSLELYNYGYTF TRBJ1-2 NA TRBV7-9 NA
TGTGCCAGTAATCAGGGGGCCCAGCCCTCCACCGGGGAGCTGTTTTTT CASNQGAQPSTGELFF TRBJ2-2 TRBD1 TRBV19 NA
TGTGCCAGCAGTGAAGCGGAGGGATGGTCAGATACGCAGTATTTT CASSEAEGWSDTQYF TRBJ2-3 NA TRBV6-1 NA
TGCAGCGTTCGAACTAGCGAGAACACCGGGGAGCTGTTTTTT CSVRTSENTGELFF TRBJ2-2 TRBD2 TRBV29-1 NA
TGTGCCAGCAGTGAATCTGGCGCCAACGTCCTGACTTTC CASSESGANVLTF TRBJ2-6 NA TRBV6-1 NA
TGTGCCAGCAGCTTACAGGGGGCGACCGGGGAGCTGTTTTTT CASSLQGATGELFF TRBJ2-2 TRBD1 TRBV7-9 medium-sized
TGTGCCAGCAGAAAGGGACAGGGGGGGAACACTGAAGCTTTCTTT CASRKGQGGNTEAFF TRBJ1-1 TRBD1 TRBV7-2 NA
TGTGCCAGCAGCCCCCTTGGACAGGGTTGGACAGATACGCAGTATTTT CASSPLGQGWTDTQYF TRBJ2-3 TRBD1 TRBV11-2 NA
TGTGCCAGCAGCTTAGAAGGTGGGCTAGCGGGGTTCACAGATACGCAGTATTTT CASSLEGGLAGFTDTQYF TRBJ2-3 TRBD2 TRBV7-2 once
TGTGCCAGCACCGGGCCCTTCCTTGGGGCCAACGTCCTGACTTTC CASTGPFLGANVLTF TRBJ2-6 NA TRBV2 NA
TGTGCCAGCAGGGCCCTGAGTACTGAAGCTTTCTTT CASRALSTEAFF TRBJ1-1 NA TRBV2 NA
TGTGCCAGCAGTTCTCAGGGGATGGCTGGCTACACCTTC CASSSQGMAGYTF TRBJ1-2 NA TRBV6-5 NA
TGTGCCACTCGGTCCAAGCCAGAAGCTTTCTTT CATRSKPEAFF TRBJ1-1 NA TRBV28 NA
TGTGCCAGCAGCTCGTGGAGGCGGATTAATGAAAAACTGTTTTTT CASSSWRRINEKLFF TRBJ1-4 NA TRBV7-9 once
TGTGCCAGCAGCAGGAACAGGAACACAGATACGCAGTATTTT CASSRNRNTDTQYF TRBJ2-3 NA TRBV5-8 NA
TGTGCCAGCAGTTTCGAGGGGACAGGGATACAAAGAAGGGACACTGAAGCTTTCTTT CASSFEGTGIQRRDTEAFF TRBJ1-1 TRBD1 TRBV28 NA
TGTGCCAGCAACTCGCCGGGACTAGTGGCCTACGAGCAGTACTTC CASNSPGLVAYEQYF TRBJ2-7 TRBD2 TRBV2 NA
TGTGCCAGCAGCTTAAGCGTCACCACAGATACGCAGTATTTT CASSLSVTTDTQYF TRBJ2-3 NA TRBV7-3 few
TGCAGCGTTGGTCAACAGAACCCCCAAGAGACCCAGTACTTC CSVGQQNPQETQYF TRBJ2-5 NA TRBV29-1 NA
TGCGCCAGCAGCTCGAGCCGACGGAACCAAGAGACCCAGTACTTC CASSSSRRNQETQYF TRBJ2-5 NA TRBV5-1 NA
TGTGCCCTCCGGGCCCAGAACACCGGGGAGCTGTTTTTT CALRAQNTGELFF TRBJ2-2 NA TRBV10-3 NA
TGTGCCAGCTCACCAGGGCAGGCCAACAATCAGCCCCAGCATTTT CASSPGQANNQPQHF TRBJ1-5 NA TRBV18 NA
TGCGCCACGAAACAGGGGGGTCGGGATGAGCAGTTCTTC CATKQGGRDEQFF TRBJ2-1 TRBD1 TRBV10-1 NA
TGCGCCAGCAGCTTGGAAGGTGGAGGGGAGGAGACCCAGTACTTC CASSLEGGGEETQYF TRBJ2-5 NA TRBV5-1 NA
TGCAGCGTTGGTCGGGGGGATGGCTACACCTTC CSVGRGDGYTF TRBJ1-2 NA TRBV29-1 NA
TGTGCCAGCTCACCACTAGAGTTCTCGACCGGGGAGCTGTTTTTT CASSPLEFSTGELFF TRBJ2-2 NA TRBV18 NA
TGTGCCAGCAGCTTAAACAGCGGGAACACTGAAGCTTTCTTT CASSLNSGNTEAFF TRBJ1-1 NA TRBV7-2 NA
TGCGCCAGCAAGGGCTCGACAGATACGCAGTATTTT CASKGSTDTQYF TRBJ2-3 NA TRBV5-1 NA
TGTGCCAGCAGCAGGACTAGCGGGAGTATCGATGAGCAGTTCTTC CASSRTSGSIDEQFF TRBJ2-1 TRBD2 TRBV5-4 NA
TGCGCCAGCAGCTTCCCAGGGCGGGGGGAGACCCAGTACTTC CASSFPGRGETQYF TRBJ2-5 TRBD2 TRBV5-1 NA
TGTGCCAGCAGCGGGCTAGCGGGAGGTGGAGGCACAGATACGCAGTATTTT CASSGLAGGGGTDTQYF TRBJ2-3 TRBD2 TRBV7-8 NA
TGCAGCGTCTCCCAGGGTCGGGAGCTGTTTTTT CSVSQGRELFF TRBJ2-2 NA TRBV29-1 NA
TGTGCCAGTTCCGGGACAGTCTCCTACGAGCAGTACTTC CASSGTVSYEQYF TRBJ2-7 TRBD1 TRBV2 NA
TGTGCCAGCAGCGGGGGACCGGGCTCCTACGAGCAGTACTTC CASSGGPGSYEQYF TRBJ2-7 NA TRBV5-6 NA
TGTGCCAGCAGTCAAGAAGGGCAACGCACAGATACGCAGTATTTT CASSQEGQRTDTQYF TRBJ2-3 NA TRBV7-9 NA
TGTGCCAGCTCAGGGCAGGGGGACACTGAAGCTTTCTTT CASSGQGDTEAFF TRBJ1-1 TRBD1 TRBV18 once
TGTGCCAGCAGCGTTATGTCGACTCCCTACGAGCAGTACTTC CASSVMSTPYEQYF TRBJ2-7 NA TRBV9 NA
TGCGCCAGCAGTGAGGCCGGGGTTGAAAAACTGTTTTTT CASSEAGVEKLFF TRBJ1-4 NA TRBV10-2 NA
TGTGCCAGCAGCTTAGATCCAGAGGGCAGTCTCTACTATGGCTACACCTTC CASSLDPEGSLYYGYTF TRBJ1-2 NA TRBV7-2 NA
TGTGCCAGCAGCTCCAACAGGGACCCCTATAATTCACCCCTCCACTTT CASSSNRDPYNSPLHF TRBJ1-6 NA TRBV7-2 NA
TGTGCGAGGGGGGACAAGGCGGCCGGGGAGCTGTTTTTT CARGDKAAGELFF TRBJ2-2 NA TRBV2 NA
TGTGCCAGCAGCTTAGCTAGGGTAGCGGGGGGGCGGGTCCCACATACGCAGTATTTT CASSLARVAGGRVPHTQYF TRBJ2-3 TRBD2 TRBV7-8 NA
TGCGCCAGCAGATCCGGGACGGTGAACACTGAAGCTTTCTTT CASRSGTVNTEAFF TRBJ1-1 NA TRBV4-1 NA
TGCGCCAGCAGCTTCGGGGGAGGGGACACCGGGGAGCTGTTTTTT CASSFGGGDTGELFF TRBJ2-2 TRBD2 TRBV5-1 NA
TGTGCCAGCAGTTTGGCCAGGGCGGGAGGTTCACCCCTCCACTTT CASSLARAGGSPLHF TRBJ1-6 NA TRBV28 once
TGTGCCAGCAGTTTACCGGGACAGGGCTTCTACGAGCAGTACTTC CASSLPGQGFYEQYF TRBJ2-7 TRBD1 TRBV28 NA
TGTGCCAGCAGCTTAGGGGCGGGAGAAGCTTTCTTT CASSLGAGEAFF TRBJ1-1 NA TRBV7-9 NA
TGTGCCAGCAGCCAATCGGGGGGGAGTTACAATGAGCAGTTCTTC CASSQSGGSYNEQFF TRBJ2-1 TRBD2 TRBV4-2 NA
TGTGCCAGCATCACAGGCAAGAGCTCCTACAATGAGCAGTTCTTC CASITGKSSYNEQFF TRBJ2-1 NA TRBV2 NA